This TCR beta chain is drawn from a study of blood T cell repertoires in COVID-19. On the study more broadly: COVID-19 samples collected from the United States, Italy and Spain covered acute and convalescent phases.

The authors' processing: The authors estimated nucleated cell counts from reference gene primer amplification. Assay: immunoSEQ multiplex PCR; the TCRdb copy retains only in-frame clones and omits some. V and J calls and clone size follow that table, whereas D and trimming were derived from the DNA. The sample consists of roughly 250,000 clones, over 75% of them appearing once. Germline CDR1 and CDR2: SQVTM and ANQGSEA. V lost 7 bases and J lost 5, with 11 bases in between. There are 11 residues in the CDR3. The receptor comes from a woman aged 40 to 55 who had recovered from COVID-19. Sequencing was done on a sample of peripheral blood. V usage is TRBV29-1 and J usage is TRBJ1-2, with a weak D call TRBD1 (5 bases). CDR3 sequence (DNA): TGCAGCGCTGACAGCGGGTATGGCTACACCTTC. It translates to CSADSGYGYTF.